The clone carrying this T cell receptor (beta chain) was seen just once. A much larger clone differs by one base, so this may be a read error. With a constant-region primer, TCR beta cDNA was made from approximately 450 ng of total RNA. Libraries of TCR beta came from three nested multiplex PCR rounds with slightly modified ARM-PCR. For around 11 cycles apiece, the opening two PCR rounds ran with TRBV1-TRBV30 forward primers and a C-beta reverse primer. MiXCR, run by TCRdb on the multiplex PCR reads, gives a single entry per CDR3 protein. The sample has 150,000 to 200,000 distinct CDR3 sequences, approximately 64% seen once. Unsorted whole blood supplied the RNA, and germline DNA was extracted too. Prior to the surgical procedure, about 4 milliliters of peripheral blood were collected. The sample comes from a study of tumor-infiltrating lymphocytes in primary liver carcinoma. About the research overall: Patients had primary liver carcinoma treated by surgical resection.

Germline lookup yields CDR1 LGHNA and CDR2 YNFKEQ. The CDR3 covers 16 residues. This chain connects TRBV4-2 to TRBJ1-3; the match to TRBD1 covers 9 bases. This clonotype was sampled from a woman in her fifties or sixties with primary liver carcinoma and hepatitis B virus infection. What was sequenced was peripheral blood. The DNA of the CDR3 is TGTGCCAGCAGCCAGAACACAGGGGGCGCTGGAAACACCTTATATTTT. Amino acid sequence: CASSQNTGGAGNTLYF.